This T cell receptor (beta chain) was profiled in a study of beta chain features in type 1 diabetes. The isolated RNA, all of it, was reverse transcribed, so expressed TCRB transcripts were what got sequenced. The protocol was immunoSEQ multiplex PCR, while the TCRdb copy is restricted to in-frame clones and leaves out a portion. The top ten hold approximately 4% of the sample, which has around 250,000 clones, about 25% seen once. The CDR3 has 11 residues. V shed 4 bases and J shed 5 bases, with 3 bases lying between them. From germline, CDR1 is SGHTA and CDR2 FQGNSA. As to this clone: Since a much larger clone is just one base distant, this may be a read error. The sample carries other DNA sequences with the same CDR3.

This sequence originates from a man aged 25 to 45 in good health. J is TRBJ2-1 and V is TRBV7-2; no definite D call. Sample: central memory CD4+ T cells from blood. The CDR3 region is CASSSNNEQFF. CDR3 in DNA: TGTGCCAGCAGCTCGAACAATGAGCAGTTCTTC.